The clone carrying this TCR beta chain was counted ten times or more. Its antigen remains unidentified. This specimen belongs to a study of neurological immune-mediated disorders. Background on the study: Disease course was recorded as relapsing-remitting for some 31 and secondary progressive for about 8.5% of the 34 multiple sclerosis patients. Study-level results: Phylogenetic grouping assigned the repertoires of 18 of 34 multiple sclerosis patients to one related-CDR3 cluster, which constitutes a possible signature.

CDR3 length equals 13 residues. Per germline, CDR1 SGHAT and CDR2 FQNNGV. The V end lost 4 bases, the J end lost 4 bases, and 11 bases lay between the germline ends. As for the cDNA, it was generated by 5'RACE with 10-nucleotide random UMIs. Whenever a sequencing run was performed, it yielded over 190 million TCR-beta sequences from 15-18 subjects. TCRdb called the 5' RACE reads again in MiXCR, with one record for every CDR3 protein. The sample records around 25,000 distinct CDR3 sequences, more than 2% being singletons. J is TRBJ2-7 and V is TRBV11-2; no reliable D call. The receptor was isolated from a woman between 50 and 59 years old with multiple sclerosis. Input material: PBMCs. DNA for the CDR3: TGTGCCAGCAGCTCTGGGCCCCAATACGAGCAGTACTTC. Translating it yields CASSSGPQYEQYF. The complete variable domain, with remaining parts taken from reference TRBV11-2 and TRBJ2-7, reads EAGVAQSPRYKIIEKRQSVAFWCNPISGHATLYWYQQILGQGPKLLIQFQNNGVVDDSQLPKDRFSAERLKGVDSTLKIQPAKLEDSAVYLCASSSGPQYEQYFGPGTRLTVT.